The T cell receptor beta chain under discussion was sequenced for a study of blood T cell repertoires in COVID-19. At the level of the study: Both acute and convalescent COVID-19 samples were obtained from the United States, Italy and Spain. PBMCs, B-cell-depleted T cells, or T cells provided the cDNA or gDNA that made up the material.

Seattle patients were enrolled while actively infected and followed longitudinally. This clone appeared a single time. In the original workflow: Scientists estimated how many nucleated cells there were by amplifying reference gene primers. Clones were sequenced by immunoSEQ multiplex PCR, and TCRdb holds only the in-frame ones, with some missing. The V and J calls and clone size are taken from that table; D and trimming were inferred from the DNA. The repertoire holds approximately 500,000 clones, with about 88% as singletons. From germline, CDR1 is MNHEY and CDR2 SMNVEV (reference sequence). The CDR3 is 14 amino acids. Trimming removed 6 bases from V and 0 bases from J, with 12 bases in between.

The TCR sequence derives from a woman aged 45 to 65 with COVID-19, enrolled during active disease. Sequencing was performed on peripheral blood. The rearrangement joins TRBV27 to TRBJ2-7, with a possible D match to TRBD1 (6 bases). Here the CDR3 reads CASSPGHLSYEQYF. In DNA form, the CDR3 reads TGTGCCAGCAGCCCGGGACACCTCTCCTACGAGCAGTACTTC.